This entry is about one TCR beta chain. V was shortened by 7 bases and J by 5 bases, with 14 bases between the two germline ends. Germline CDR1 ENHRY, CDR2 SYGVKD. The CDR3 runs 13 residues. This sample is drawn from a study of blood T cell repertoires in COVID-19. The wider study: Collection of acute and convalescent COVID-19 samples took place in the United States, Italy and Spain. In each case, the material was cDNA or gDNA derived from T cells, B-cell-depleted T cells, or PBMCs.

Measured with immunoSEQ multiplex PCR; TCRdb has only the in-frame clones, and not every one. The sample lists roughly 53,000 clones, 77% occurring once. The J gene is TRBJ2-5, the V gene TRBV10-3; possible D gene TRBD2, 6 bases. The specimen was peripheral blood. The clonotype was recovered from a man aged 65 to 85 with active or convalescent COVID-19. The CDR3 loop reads CAIMKAGGETQYF. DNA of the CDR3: TGTGCCATCATGAAGGCTGGAGGGGAGACCCAGTACTTC.